This TCR beta chain is drawn from a study of technical replicates of blood from a handful of donors. Some clones are missing from TCRdb's copy, which holds only in-frame ones; the method was immunoSEQ multiplex PCR. The sample holds some 70,000 clones, about 91% seen once. The length of the CDR3 is 14 residues. Germline trimming cut 9 bases from V and 2 bases from J; bases unmatched to any gene: 9. Germline CDR1 and CDR2: MDHEN and SYDVKM. The chain recombines TRBV28 with TRBJ2-5; 7 bases are shared with TRBD2. The source material was T cells isolated from PBMCs. This clonotype originated in a human donor in good health. The DNA of the CDR3 is TGTGCCAGTCAGGGAGGGATGCAGCAAGAGACCCAGTACTTC. Translating gives CASQGGMQQETQYF.